This is a list of T cell receptor beta chains from one sample in a study of blood T cell repertoires in COVID-19. Profiling relied on immunoSEQ multiplex PCR, and the TCRdb table lists in-frame clones only, not all of them. The sample holds more than 100,000 clones, about 76% seen once. The sequenced sample consisted of peripheral blood. All receptors derive from a woman aged 60 to 75 with active or convalescent COVID-19. Each CDR3 is given with its conserved first and last residue.

v_gene,j_gene,CDR3aa
TRBV2,TRBJ2-7,CASRLNEQYF
TRBV6-5,TRBJ1-2,CASSLGVGTVYGYTF
TRBV7-2,TRBJ2-2,CASSLDSSGELFF
TRBV2,TRBJ1-3,CASSPFQGTGNTIYF
TRBV2,TRBJ2-1,CASKLDTSSYNEQFF
TRBV2,TRBJ2-1,CASSVASGGWNEQFF
TRBV30,TRBJ2-4,CAWSVQGKNIQYF
TRBV4-3,TRBJ2-1,CASSQGAGLAGKYNEQFF
TRBV29-1,TRBJ2-2,CSVVPLQANTGELFF
TRBV5-1,TRBJ2-2,CASSLEAGGPGELFF
TRBV3-1/TRBV3-2,TRBJ2-5,CASSPRLAGGGQETQYF
TRBV3-1/TRBV3-2,TRBJ2-3,CASSHRTRDTQYF
TRBV29-1,TRBJ2-4,CSVEYGMGADIQYF
TRBV28,TRBJ1-4,CASRHARGGRNEKLFF
TRBV5-6,TRBJ2-5,CASSTLAGGLETQYF
TRBV11-2,TRBJ2-2,CASSLVSGGGTGELFF
TRBV4-1,TRBJ1-3,CASSQSNRAYSGNTIYF
TRBV28,TRBJ1-2,CASSLGARGDGYTF
TRBV5-4,TRBJ1-6,CASSRDYSNSPLHF
TRBV21-1,TRBJ1-1,CAGLMNTEAFF
TRBV27,TRBJ1-5,CASSHVSSNQPQHF
TRBV24-1,TRBJ2-1,CATSDPQVPADNEQFF
TRBV19,TRBJ2-2,CASSIRTPANTGELFF
TRBV6-5,TRBJ1-1,CASSLGGYVAFF
TRBV7-8,TRBJ1-5,CASSNRRQGLYQPQHF
TRBV27,TRBJ1-2,CASSSNSGDRVAYGYTF
TRBV21-1,TRBJ2-3,CASSRHQRERESPQYF
TRBV4-1,TRBJ1-1,CASSLPRGQMNTEAFF
TRBV3-1/TRBV3-2,TRBJ1-2,CASSQADRGGGYTF
TRBV7-8,TRBJ2-1,CASSPNSEQFF
TRBV5-4,TRBJ1-4,CASSLGGTGGEKLFF
TRBV28,TRBJ1-5,CASSGEVRIQPQHF
TRBV9,TRBJ1-2,CASSVDLGGYTF
TRBV28,TRBJ2-1,CASSQRAGWNNEQFF
TRBV28,TRBJ2-2,CASSLSGGELFF
TRBV11-3,TRBJ1-2,CASSLVQTGAGYTF
TRBV5-6,TRBJ1-1,CASSRAGSMNTEAFF
TRBV28,TRBJ1-3,CASRPGQEDTIYF
TRBV7-2,TRBJ1-1,CASSLEGRGTTEAFF
TRBV27,TRBJ2-7,CASRTSGTYEQYF
TRBV12-3/TRBV12-4,TRBJ2-7,CASSRDGTGGYF
TRBV28,TRBJ2-2,CASFLPGGTGELFF
TRBV7-2,TRBJ2-1,CASSSTSDPSYNEQFF
TRBV6-1,TRBJ1-3,CASSEKRISGNTIYF
TRBV6-2/TRBV6-3,TRBJ1-5,CASGDWDSPNQPQHF
TRBV27,TRBJ1-1,CASSYIGGSTEAFF
TRBV28,TRBJ1-5,CASSSRAQGSQPQHF
TRBV11-2,TRBJ2-4,CASSLDPLDSKIAKNIQYF
TRBV19,TRBJ2-1,CASSNPSGSYNEQFF
TRBV5-1,TRBJ2-1,CASSLATSGNEQFF
TRBV7-8,TRBJ1-2,CASSWQVESNYGYTF
TRBV6-6,TRBJ2-1,CASDRSGSYNEQFF
TRBV9,TRBJ2-5,CASSVGARRSQETQYF